This T cell receptor beta chain was identified in a study of CD8 T cells in Susac syndrome. A remark on this clonotype: Its antigen is as yet unknown.

Random hexamers served to reverse transcribe about 0.5 to 1 ug RNA. An immunoSEQ multiplex PCR generated amplified TCR beta CDR3 products spanning 54 Vbeta and 13 Jbeta. Each CDR3 protein is one row after TCRdb ran MiXCR on the immunoSEQ multiplex PCR reads. The sample yields roughly 180,000 distinct CDR3 sequences, around 95% seen once. From blood CD8+ and CD4+ T cells, TCR beta sequences were generated. The CD8+ and CD4+ T cells were isolated magnetically using a negative isolation approach, whereas the TEMRA cells were enriched by FACS. General study points: An acknowledgment was made by the study that its TCR sequencing and HLA analysis involved relatively few individuals.

The germline gives CDR1 LGHDT, CDR2 YNNKEL (reference sequence). With 0 bases removed from V and 6 bases from J, the gap between germline ends came to 5 bases. The CDR3 runs to 12 residues. The sequencing sample was made of CD4+ T cells from PBMCs. V gene TRBV3-1 combines with J gene TRBJ1-2, with D hard to call. This receptor was identified in a human donor in good health. The CDR3 DNA reads as TGTGCCAGCAGCCAAGACTTCCATGGCTACACCTTC. This encodes CASSQDFHGYTF.